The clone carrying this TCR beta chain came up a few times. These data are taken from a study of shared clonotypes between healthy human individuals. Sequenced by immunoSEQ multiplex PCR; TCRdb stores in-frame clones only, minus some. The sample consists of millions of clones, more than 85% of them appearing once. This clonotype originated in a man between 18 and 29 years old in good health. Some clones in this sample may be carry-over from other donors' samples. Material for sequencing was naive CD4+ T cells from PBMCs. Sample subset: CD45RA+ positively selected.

The CDR3 coding sequence is TGCGCCAGCAGGGCCCCGGGACTAGCGGTTACCGGGGAGCTGTTTTTT. Encoded protein: CASRAPGLAVTGELFF. This chain links TRBV5-1 with TRBJ2-2, with 11 nucleotides matching TRBD2. With V trimmed by 5 bases and J by 5 bases, 8 bases remained unmatched. Per germline, CDR1 SGHRS and CDR2 YFSETQ. The CDR3 contains 16 residues. The variable domain in full, with the rest retrieved from reference TRBV5-1 and TRBJ2-2, is KAGVTQTPRYLIKTRGQQVTLSCSPISGHRSVSWYQQTPGQGLQFLFEYFSETQRNKGNFPGRFSGRQFSNSRSEMNVSTLELGDSALYLCASRAPGLAVTGELFFGEGSRLTVL.